The clone carrying this T cell receptor beta chain appeared many times. A primer matching the constant region was used to make TCR beta cDNA from 500 to 650 ng of total RNA. Nested multiplex PCR, run for three rounds with slightly modified ARM-PCR, yielded TCR beta libraries. TCRdb reanalysed the multiplex PCR reads using MiXCR and keeps one entry per CDR3 protein. Among around 120,000 distinct CDR3 sequences listed, less than 75% were seen once. This specimen comes from a study of tumor-infiltrating lymphocytes in primary liver carcinoma. Study details: Spanning 30 to 69 years of age, the patients were men and women. Maximum tumor diameters ranged from about 4.2 to 11 cm, stage T1-T3 N0M0.

From around 18-30 mg of unsorted bulk tissue, DNA and RNA were co-extracted together. At sampling, these chronic HBV carriers had received no treatment. The origin of this receptor is a woman between 55 and 75 years old with primary liver carcinoma and hepatitis B virus infection. Specimen: tumor-adjacent normal liver tissue.

CDR3: CASSFPGSSYEQYF. In nucleotides, the CDR3 is TGTGCCAGCAGTTTCCCCGGGTCTTCCTACGAGCAGTACTTC. The chain uses TRBV28 and TRBJ2-7, with D unclear. The V gene lost 3 bases and the J gene lost 1 base, with 10 bases spanning the gap. Germline assignment: CDR1 MDHEN and CDR2 SYDVKM. CDR3 size: 14 residues.